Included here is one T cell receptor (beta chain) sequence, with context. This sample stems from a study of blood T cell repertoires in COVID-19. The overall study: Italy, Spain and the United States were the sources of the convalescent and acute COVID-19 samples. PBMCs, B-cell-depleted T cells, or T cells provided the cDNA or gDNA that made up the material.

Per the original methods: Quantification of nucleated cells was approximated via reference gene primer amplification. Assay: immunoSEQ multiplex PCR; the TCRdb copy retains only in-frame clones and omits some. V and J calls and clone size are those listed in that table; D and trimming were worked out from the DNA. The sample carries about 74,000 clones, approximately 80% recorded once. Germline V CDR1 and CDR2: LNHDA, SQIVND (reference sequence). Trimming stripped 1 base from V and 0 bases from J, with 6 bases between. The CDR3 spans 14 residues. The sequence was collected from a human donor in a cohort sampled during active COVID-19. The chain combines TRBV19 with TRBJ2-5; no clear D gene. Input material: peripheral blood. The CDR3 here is CASSIGPNQETQYF. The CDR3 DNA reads TGTGCCAGTAGTATAGGTCCCAACCAAGAGACCCAGTACTTC.